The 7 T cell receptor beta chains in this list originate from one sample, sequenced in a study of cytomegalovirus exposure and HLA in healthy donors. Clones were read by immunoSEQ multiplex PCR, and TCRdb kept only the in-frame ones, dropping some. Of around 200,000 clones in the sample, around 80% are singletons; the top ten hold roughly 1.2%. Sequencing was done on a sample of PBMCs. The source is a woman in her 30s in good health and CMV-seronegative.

CDR3 region: CASSPRSNEQYF. Written as DNA, the CDR3 is TGCGCCAGCTCCCCGCGGAGTAACGAGCAGTACTTC. The V and J genes are TRBV5-1 and TRBJ2-7; D unclear. CDR1 and CDR2 from the germline V gene are SGHRS and YFSETQ. The CDR3 runs to 12 residues. The ends were cut back, 7 bases at V and 5 bases at J, with 13 bases in the middle.

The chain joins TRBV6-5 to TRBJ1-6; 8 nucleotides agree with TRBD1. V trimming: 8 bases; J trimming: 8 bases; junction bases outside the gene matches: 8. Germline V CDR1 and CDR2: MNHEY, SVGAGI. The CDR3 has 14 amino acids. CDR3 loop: CASHMDRVDSPLHF. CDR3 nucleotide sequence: TGTGCCAGCCACATGGACAGGGTTGATTCACCCCTCCACTTT.

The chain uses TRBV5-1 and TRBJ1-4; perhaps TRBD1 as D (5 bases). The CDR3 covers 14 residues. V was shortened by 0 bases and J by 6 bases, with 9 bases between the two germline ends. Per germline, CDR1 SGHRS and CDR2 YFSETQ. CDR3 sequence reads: CASSLGGFDEKLFF. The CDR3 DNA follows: TGCGCCAGCAGCTTGGGGGGCTTTGATGAAAAACTGTTTTTT.

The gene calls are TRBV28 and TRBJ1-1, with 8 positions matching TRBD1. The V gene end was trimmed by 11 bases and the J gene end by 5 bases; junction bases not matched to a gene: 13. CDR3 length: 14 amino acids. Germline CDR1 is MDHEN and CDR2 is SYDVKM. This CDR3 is CALQQGGSGTEAFF. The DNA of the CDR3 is TGTGCCTTACAACAGGGGGGCTCGGGGACTGAAGCTTTCTTT.

Written as DNA, the CDR3 is TGTGCCAGCTGCCAGGCTAGCGGGAGAGGGGATACGCAGTATTTT. This encodes CASCQASGRGDTQYF. The chain has TRBV6-5 and TRBJ2-3; 10 bases match TRBD2. The V gene end was trimmed by 8 bases and the J gene end by 6 bases; junction bases not matched to a gene: 11. Germline-derived CDR1 and CDR2 are MNHEY and SVGAGI. This CDR3 has 15 residues.

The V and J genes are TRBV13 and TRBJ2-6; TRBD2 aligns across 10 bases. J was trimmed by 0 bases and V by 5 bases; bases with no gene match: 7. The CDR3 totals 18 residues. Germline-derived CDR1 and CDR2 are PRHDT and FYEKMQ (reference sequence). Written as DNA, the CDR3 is TGTGCCAGCAGCGGCGGACTAGCGGCCATCTCTGGGGCCAACGTCCTGACTTTC. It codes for CASSGGLAAISGANVLTF.

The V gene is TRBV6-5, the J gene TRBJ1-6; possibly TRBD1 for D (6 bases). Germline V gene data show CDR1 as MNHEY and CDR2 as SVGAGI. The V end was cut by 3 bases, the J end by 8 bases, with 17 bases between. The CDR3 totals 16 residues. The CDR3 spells CASSYFALTGDSPLHF. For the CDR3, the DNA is TGTGCCAGCAGTTATTTTGCGCTGACAGGAGATTCACCCCTCCACTTT.